These 20 T cell receptor beta chains were sequenced from one sample in a study of blood T cell repertoires in COVID-19. The repertoire was sequenced with immunoSEQ multiplex PCR; TCRdb's copy has only in-frame clones and lacks some. Here the sample spans 150,000 to 200,000 clones, roughly nine tenths being singletons. Material for sequencing was PBMCs or T cells enriched from blood (not recorded which). Receptors originate from a woman aged 40 to 49 with acute COVID-19.

Note on this clone: The germline gene is not matched at one end of the junction; a read error may be the cause. J is TRBJ2-5 and V is TRBV7-2, with 12 bases aligning to TRBD2. The CDR3 has 15 amino acids. Germline assignment: CDR1 SGHTA and CDR2 FQGNSA. As DNA, the CDR3 is TGTGCCAGCAGCCTAGCGGGGGGGCCGTTGGAGACCCAGTACTTC. It encodes CASSLAGGPLETQYF.

The rearrangement links TRBV19 to TRBJ2-3; D is perhaps TRBD2 (6 bases). This CDR3 is built from 16 residues. V was clipped by 6 bases and J by 2 bases, with 18 bases between them. Germline CDR1 LNHDA, CDR2 SQIVND (reference sequence). The CDR3 here is CASSLKGGLSTDTQYF. The CDR3 DNA is TGTGCCAGTAGCCTTAAGGGAGGACTGTCCACAGATACGCAGTATTTT.

J is TRBJ1-6 and V is TRBV5-6; D gene ambiguous. Germline CDR1 is SGHDT and CDR2 is YYEEEE. The V gene lost 1 base and the J gene lost 7 bases, with 9 bases spanning the gap. The CDR3 length is 14 residues. CDR3 coding DNA: TGTGCCAGCAGCTTGACACAGTCCAATTCACCCCTCCACTTT. This codes for CASSLTQSNSPLHF.

V is TRBV4-2 and J is TRBJ2-5, with 9 positions matching TRBD1. V trimming: 4 bases; J trimming: 5 bases; junction bases outside the gene matches: 11. Germline values: CDR1 LGHNA, CDR2 YNFKEQ. CDR3 length equals 16 residues. The CDR3 reads CASSLHSTGGGETQYF. CDR3 in DNA: TGTGCCAGCAGCCTCCACTCGACAGGGGGGGGCGAGACCCAGTACTTC.

V usage is TRBV19 and J usage is TRBJ2-6; D perhaps matches TRBD1 (5 bases). The CDR3 contains 18 residues. The V gene lost 7 bases and the J gene lost 0 bases, with 19 bases spanning the gap. The V gene's germline CDR1 is LNHDA and CDR2 SQIVND (reference sequence). The CDR3 loop is CASTKSVTVNSGANVLTF. The CDR3 nucleotides are TGTGCCAGTACTAAATCTGTGACAGTTAACTCTGGGGCCAACGTCCTGACTTTC.

The rearrangement joins TRBV28 to TRBJ2-7, with D unresolved. The CDR3 extends over 12 amino acids. CDR1 and CDR2 from the germline V gene are MDHEN and SYDVKM. Deletions cut 3 bases from V and 5 bases from J, with 8 bases between. CDR3 region: CASSFPPNEQYF. In DNA, the CDR3 is TGTGCCAGCAGTTTCCCCCCCAACGAGCAGTACTTC. The whole variable domain, filled in from reference TRBV28 and TRBJ2-7, reads DVKVTQSSRYLVKRTGEKVFLECVQDMDHENMFWYRQDPGLGLRLIYFSYDVKMKEKGDIPEGYSVSREKKERFSLILESASTNQTSMYLCASSFPPNEQYFGPGTRLTVT.

The genes are TRBV28 and TRBJ2-5, with 10 bases aligning to TRBD1. The trim removed 8 bases at V and 4 bases at J, leaving 7 bases unmatched. Germline V gene sequence: CDR1 MDHEN, CDR2 SYDVKM. The CDR3 has 14 residues. DNA of the CDR3: TGTGCCAGCGGTATTCGACAGGGGGCAGAGACCCAGTACTTC. This sequence encodes CASGIRQGAETQYF.

The V and J genes are TRBV19 and TRBJ1-2, with a tentative D call TRBD1 (5 bases). The CDR3 runs 15 residues. CDR1 and CDR2 from the germline V gene are LNHDA and SQIVND (reference sequence). Deletions cut 6 bases from V and 6 bases from J, with 20 bases between. CDR3 sequence (DNA): TGTGCCAGTAGGATGGCCGGCAGGGCATCGGATGGCTACACCTTC. Its protein product is CASRMAGRASDGYTF.

The chain couples TRBV25-1 to TRBJ1-1, with TRBD1 matching 9 bases. This CDR3 is 15 amino acids long. Germline V CDR1 and CDR2: MGHDK, SYGVNS. V gave up 5 bases and J gave up 0 bases; unmatched junction bases: 4. As DNA, the CDR3 is TGTGCCAGCAGTCCCGGGACAGGGTTGAACACTGAAGCTTTCTTT. It encodes CASSPGTGLNTEAFF.

The chain employs TRBV10-2 and TRBJ2-1; 10 bases are shared with TRBD1. CDR1 and CDR2 (germline): WSHSY, SAAADI. CDR3 length: 16 amino acids. V lost 2 bases, J lost 6 bases, and 7 bases stayed unmatched. CDR3: CASSERGQGPGNEQFF. CDR3 bases: TGCGCCAGCAGTGAGCGGGGACAGGGGCCCGGCAATGAGCAGTTCTTC.

This clone was observed a single time. This chain links TRBV5-1 with TRBJ2-3, with D uncertain. The CDR3 totals 14 residues. Germline V lookup: CDR1 SGHRS, CDR2 YFSETQ. V lost 6 bases and J lost 0, with 11 bases in between. The CDR3 loop reads CASNGGGSTDTQYF. CDR3 DNA sequence: TGCGCCAGCAATGGTGGCGGTAGCACAGATACGCAGTATTTT.

The chain links TRBV12-5 to TRBJ2-5; 12 bases map to TRBD2. The CDR3 contains 16 residues. Germline lookup yields CDR1 LGHNT and CDR2 FRNRAP. Trimming at V came to 6 bases and at J to 1 base, leaving 6 bases not matched to a gene. CDR3 in amino acids: CASGRGLAGLQETQYF. Here the CDR3 DNA reads TGTGCTAGTGGCCGCGGACTAGCGGGACTCCAAGAGACCCAGTACTTC.

This chain joins TRBV19 and TRBJ2-5; TRBD1 matches at 9 bases. The CDR3 extends over 14 amino acids. Germline V gene lookup returns CDR1 LNHDA and CDR2 SQIVND (reference sequence). V gave up 5 bases and J gave up 3 bases; unmatched junction bases: 4. This CDR3 reads CASSGGTGKETQYF. CDR3 DNA sequence: TGTGCCAGTAGTGGGGGGACAGGGAAAGAGACCCAGTACTTC.

The chain couples TRBV9 to TRBJ2-1; D is possibly TRBD2 (6 bases). Germline V gene lookup returns CDR1 SGDLS and CDR2 YYNGEE. The V end was cut by 0 bases, the J end by 7 bases, with 17 bases between. CDR3 size: 16 residues. The CDR3 loop reads CASSVAWIGGNNEQFF. In nucleotides, the CDR3 is TGTGCCAGCAGCGTAGCTTGGATAGGAGGGAATAATGAGCAGTTCTTC. The whole variable domain, filled in from reference TRBV9 and TRBJ2-1, reads DSGVTQTPKHLITATGQRVTLRCSPRSGDLSVYWYQQSLDQGLQFLIQYYNGEERAKGNILERFSAQQFPDLHSELNLSSLELGDSALYFCASSVAWIGGNNEQFFGPGTRLTVL.

The chain employs TRBV11-2 and TRBJ1-1, with a weak D call TRBD1 (6 bases). This CDR3 is built from 15 residues. The germline gives CDR1 SGHAT, CDR2 FQNNGV. Trimming shortened V by 3 bases and J by 0 bases, and 11 bases separated the two germline ends. The CDR3 loop is CASSLDRSMNTEAFF. The CDR3 region has the DNA TGTGCCAGCAGCTTGGACAGATCTATGAACACTGAAGCTTTCTTT.

This chain connects TRBV7-2 to TRBJ2-7, with TRBD2 matching over 7 bases. CDR1 is SGHTA and CDR2 is FQGNSA in the germline V gene. This CDR3 has 14 residues. V lost 4 bases and J lost 2; bases outside the gene matches: 5. CDR3 amino acids: CASSSKRDPYEQYF. The DNA for the CDR3 is TGTGCCAGCAGCTCTAAGCGGGACCCCTACGAGCAGTACTTC.

The chain uses TRBV3-1 (or the pseudogene TRBV3-2) and TRBJ1-2; 7 nucleotides align to TRBD1. Germline lookup yields CDR1 LGHDT and CDR2 YNNKEL (reference sequence). This CDR3 region has 15 residues. V lost 6 bases and J lost 5; bases outside the gene matches: 12. As DNA, the CDR3 is TGTGCCAGCAGTCTATCCGGGACAGAAACATATGGCTACACCTTC. Encoded protein: CASSLSGTETYGYTF.

This clone has just a few counts. The chain joins TRBV7-2 to TRBJ1-1; unclear D gene. This CDR3 is built from 14 residues. Germline V lookup: CDR1 SGHTA, CDR2 FQGNSA. With 2 bases removed from V and 5 bases from J, the gap between germline ends came to 12 bases. The CDR3 coding sequence is TGTGCCAGCAGCTTAAGCCAGCCGGGAACTGAAGCTTTCTTT. Amino acids: CASSLSQPGTEAFF.

The V and J genes are TRBV5-1 and TRBJ2-5; possibly TRBD2 for D (6 bases). The V gene lost 0 bases and the J gene lost 1 base, with 16 bases spanning the gap. The CDR3 extends over 17 amino acids. CDR1 and CDR2 (germline): SGHRS, YFSETQ. CDR3 amino acids: CASSLVGISGIQETQYF. CDR3 DNA: TGCGCCAGCAGCTTGGTGGGGATTAGCGGAATCCAAGAGACCCAGTACTTC. The full variable domain, its missing parts supplied by reference TRBV5-1 and TRBJ2-5, is KAGVTQTPRYLIKTRGQQVTLSCSPISGHRSVSWYQQTPGQGLQFLFEYFSETQRNKGNFPGRFSGRQFSNSRSEMNVSTLELGDSALYLCASSLVGISGIQETQYFGPGTRLLVL.

This rearrangement joins TRBV27 to TRBJ2-1, with D hard to call. The CDR3 sequence is 14 residues long. The V gene lost 2 bases and the J gene lost 5 bases, with 10 bases spanning the gap. CDR1 and CDR2 (germline): MNHEY, SMNVEV (reference sequence). Written as DNA, the CDR3 is TGTGCCAGCAGTTTAGAGAGTACCCACAATGAGCAGTTCTTC. Translating gives CASSLESTHNEQFF.